One and the same sample provided the 10 T cell receptor beta chains below, sequenced in a study of neurological immune-mediated disorders. TCRdb re-derived calls from the 5' RACE reads in MiXCR, one entry per CDR3 protein. The sample carries around 69,000 distinct CDR3 sequences, about a tenth recorded once. Time point described: longitudinal time-point 1 (baseline). Sequencing was done on a sample of PBMCs. These receptors were collected from a man aged 25 to 40 in good health.

This clonotype was seen many times. The chain has TRBV14 and TRBJ2-1; D gene unclear. The CDR3 has 15 residues. Germline CDR1 and CDR2: SGHDN and FVKESK. Between the trimmed V and J ends, which lost 1 base and 0 bases, there was a span of 7 bases. As DNA, the CDR3 is TGTGCCAGCAGCCAAGTGGGCTTCTCCTACAATGAGCAGTTCTTC. Translation: CASSQVGFSYNEQFF.

This clonotype was counted many times. This chain joins TRBV29-1 and TRBJ2-7; 14 bases are shared with TRBD2. The germline V gene encodes CDR1 SQVTM and CDR2 ANQGSEA. V lost 7 bases, J lost 6 bases, and 11 bases stayed unmatched. CDR3 length equals 15 residues. DNA of the CDR3: TGCAGCGCTGGACTAGCGGGAGGCGGAGTGCCCGAGCAGTACTTC. Its protein product is CSAGLAGGGVPEQYF.

This clonotype was found many times. The chain is built from TRBV15 and TRBJ2-3; D not certain. Germline CDR1 is LNHNV and CDR2 is YYDKDF (reference sequence). The V and J ends lost 0 bases and 4 bases respectively, with 11 bases between them. The length of the CDR3 is 15 residues. The CDR3 here is CATSRDPVGSDTQYF. The CDR3 coding sequence is TGTGCCACCAGCAGAGATCCCGTCGGGTCAGATACGCAGTATTTT.

This clonotype was detected many times. The V and J genes are TRBV27 and TRBJ2-4, with 12 positions matching TRBD2. From germline, CDR1 is MNHEY and CDR2 SMNVEV (reference sequence). The junction had 19 bases not matched to a gene; V was cut back by 6 bases and J by 16 bases. The CDR3 spans 16 residues. The CDR3 region is CASRTPFSGLAGSLYF. The CDR3 DNA reads TGTGCCAGCAGGACCCCGTTTTCTGGACTAGCGGGGTCCCTTTACTTC.

This clonotype was detected only a few times. The chain carries TRBV5-1 and TRBJ2-2; no clear D gene. CDR1 is SGHRS and CDR2 is YFSETQ in the germline V gene. This CDR3 region has 16 residues. Trimming took 0 bases from V and 1 from J, leaving 10 bases between them. The CDR3 here is CASSLVSQWNTGELFF. The CDR3, as DNA: TGCGCCAGCAGCTTGGTATCACAATGGAACACCGGGGAGCTGTTTTTT.

This clonotype came up many times. This sequence joins TRBV2 and TRBJ2-7, with 8 bases matching TRBD2. This CDR3 is built from 16 residues. CDR1 is SNHLY, CDR2 FYNNEI, per germline. With V trimmed by 0 bases and J by 2 bases, 6 bases remained unmatched. CDR3 DNA: TGTGCCAGCAGTGAAGCGGAGACGGGAGGGCCCTACGAGCAGTACTTC. This translates into CASSEAETGGPYEQYF.

This clonotype has a count of ten or more. The chain employs TRBV5-4 and TRBJ2-1; TRBD2 agrees at 9 bases. The CDR3 extends over 16 amino acids. The germline CDR1 and CDR2 sequences are SGHNT and YYREEE (reference sequence). V lost 1 base, J lost 6 bases, and 8 bases stayed unmatched. The CDR3 coding sequence is TGTGCCAGCAGCTTGTCTGTAGCTAGCGGGGTCAATGAGCAGTTCTTC. This sequence encodes CASSLSVASGVNEQFF.

This clonotype was recorded many times. The chain couples TRBV29-1 to TRBJ2-3, with 10 bases that match TRBD2. Germline V gives CDR1 SQVTM, CDR2 ANQGSEA. The CDR3 is 18 amino acids. V gave up 7 bases and J gave up 6 bases; unmatched junction bases: 22. The CDR3 spells CSAWGGLAGAGGGDTQYF. In nucleotides, the CDR3 is TGCAGCGCCTGGGGAGGGCTAGCGGGAGCGGGGGGCGGGGATACGCAGTATTTT.

This clonotype was recorded at least ten times. The V call is TRBV5-1, the J call TRBJ2-1, with a possible D match to TRBD1 (5 bases). The germline CDR1 and CDR2 sequences are SGHRS and YFSETQ. Between the trimmed V and J ends, which lost 1 base and 4 bases, there was a span of 6 bases. The CDR3 loop spans 13 amino acids. CDR3 protein: CASSLPGYNEQFF. CDR3 nucleotides: TGCGCCAGCAGCTTGCCAGGGTACAATGAGCAGTTCTTC.

The sample holds many counts of this clonotype. The CDR3 nucleotides are TGTGCCAGCAGCGTAGGGAGTAGCGGGACGCAAGAGACCCAGTACTTC. Protein: CASSVGSSGTQETQYF. This chain links TRBV9 with TRBJ2-5; 8 bases agree with TRBD2. CDR1 and CDR2 from the germline V gene are SGDLS and YYNGEE. V shed 0 bases and J 2 bases; nucleotides not matched to a gene: 6. CDR3 size: 16 residues.